Below are 21 T cell receptor beta chains sequenced from a single sample in a study of CD8+ T cells in alopecia areata. After isolation, RNA underwent reverse transcription to generate cDNA as the sequencing template. Profiling relied on immunoSEQ multiplex PCR, and the TCRdb table lists in-frame clones only, not all of them. The sample contains some 110,000 clones, around 61% of which appear only once. The sequencing input was CD4+ T cells sorted from blood. These receptors were collected from a human donor in good health.

The genes are TRBV29-1 and TRBJ1-1; D gene ambiguous. V lost 3 bases to trimming and J lost 3 bases, with 8 bases between them. The CDR3 spans 12 residues. CDR1 and CDR2 from the germline V gene are SQVTM and ANQGSEA. The CDR3 spells CSVDLGDTEAFF. The CDR3 DNA sequence: TGCAGCGTTGATCTTGGGGACACTGAAGCTTTCTTT.

A few counts support this clone. The rearrangement links TRBV2 to TRBJ2-5, with TRBD2 identical over 7 bases. The V gene's germline CDR1 is SNHLY and CDR2 FYNNEI. V shed 3 bases, J shed 5 bases, and the junction held 9 bases outside the gene matches. CDR3 length equals 15 residues. CDR3 coding DNA: TGTGCCAGCAGTGACTTCACCCCCGGGAGGGAGACCCAGTACTTC. Translated: CASSDFTPGRETQYF.

V and J are TRBV5-1 and TRBJ1-2, with 7 bases matching TRBD1. The germline V gene encodes CDR1 SGHRS and CDR2 YFSETQ. The CDR3 length is 16 residues. The V and J ends lost 0 bases and 8 bases, in that order; junction bases with no gene match: 13. The DNA for the CDR3 is TGCGCCAGCAGCTTGGGGGGACAGCTTTCTTTCCGGGGCTACACCTTC. It yields the protein CASSLGGQLSFRGYTF. The entire variable domain, with the rest obtained from reference TRBV5-1 and TRBJ1-2, is as follows: KAGVTQTPRYLIKTRGQQVTLSCSPISGHRSVSWYQQTPGQGLQFLFEYFSETQRNKGNFPGRFSGRQFSNSRSEMNVSTLELGDSALYLCASSLGGQLSFRGYTFGSGTRLTVV.

The chain couples TRBV29-1 to TRBJ1-2; D call uncertain. The germline CDR1 and CDR2 sequences are SQVTM and ANQGSEA. This CDR3 region has 14 residues. V was shortened by 5 bases and J by 7 bases, with 20 bases between the two germline ends. The CDR3 region is CSVRGQPPGRGYTF. The CDR3 DNA is TGCAGCGTTAGAGGCCAACCTCCGGGTCGTGGCTACACCTTC.

This clone occurred a few times. J is TRBJ2-1 and V is TRBV6-1; 11 positions match TRBD2. V shed 4 bases, J shed 14 bases, and the junction held 16 bases outside the gene matches. The CDR3 is 16 residues long. Germline CDR1 reads MNHNS; CDR2 reads SASEGT. CDR3 protein: CASSAVAGGPTRVEFF. CDR3 DNA: TGTGCCAGCAGTGCAGTAGCGGGGGGGCCTACTAGAGTCGAGTTCTTC.

V gene TRBV29-1 combines with J gene TRBJ2-5, with D unresolved. Trimming left V 6 bases short and J 5 bases short, with 10 bases between. The CDR3 has 11 amino acids. The germline V gene has CDR1 SQVTM and CDR2 ANQGSEA. This CDR3 reads CSVTPRETQYF. The CDR3 bases are TGCAGCGTGACTCCACGGGAGACCCAGTACTTC.

This clone was observed a few times. The CDR3 region has the DNA TGTGCCAGTAGTATGGGGTGGAAGGGGGCTTACAATGAGCAGTTCTTC. This codes for CASSMGWKGAYNEQFF. This rearrangement joins TRBV19 to TRBJ2-1; 7 bases align to TRBD1. Germline V gene sequence: CDR1 LNHDA, CDR2 SQIVND (reference sequence). The V gene end was trimmed by 3 bases and the J gene end by 4 bases; junction bases not matched to a gene: 9. The CDR3 spans 16 residues.

The gene calls are TRBV2 and TRBJ2-6; the D gene is possibly TRBD1 (5 bases). Germline V gives CDR1 SNHLY, CDR2 FYNNEI. This CDR3 comprises 14 residues. Trimming took off 5 bases at V and 4 bases at J, with 9 bases between the two ends. CDR3 bases: TGTGCCAGCAGTTCAGGGTTAGGGGCCAACGTCCTGACTTTC. Translation gives CASSSGLGANVLTF.

This clone was picked up a small number of times. V and J are TRBV29-1 and TRBJ2-3; D uncertain. V shed 3 bases and J shed 1 base, with 8 bases lying between them. Germline CDR1 SQVTM, CDR2 ANQGSEA. The CDR3 has 13 residues. In DNA, the CDR3 is TGCAGCGTTGAGGTGACCCGCACAGATACGCAGTATTTT. Its protein is CSVEVTRTDTQYF.

The sample holds a few counts of this clone. The chain is built from TRBV7-2 and TRBJ1-1; TRBD1 might be the D (5 bases). The V end lost 4 bases, the J end lost 8 bases, and 17 bases lay between the germline ends. Germline values: CDR1 SGHTA, CDR2 FQGNSA. This CDR3 is built from 14 residues. CDR3 region: CASSSPPPRGEAFF. The CDR3 coding sequence is TGTGCCAGCAGCTCGCCGCCCCCGAGGGGAGAAGCTTTCTTT.

The chain employs TRBV27 and TRBJ2-4, with TRBD1 as a possible D gene (6 bases). CDR3 size: 14 residues. Germline values: CDR1 MNHEY, CDR2 SMNVEV (reference sequence). V was pared by 5 bases and J by 7 bases, with 15 bases between. DNA for the CDR3: TGTGCCAGCAGTCCCGGGACACTCGGGAACATTCAGTACTTC. Translating it yields CASSPGTLGNIQYF.

The V call is TRBV25-1, the J call TRBJ1-2, with D hard to call. V dropped 7 bases and J dropped 3 bases, with 12 bases sitting between them. The germline gives CDR1 MGHDK, CDR2 SYGVNS. There are 13 residues in the CDR3. The CDR3 sequence: CASTQPGHYGYTF. The CDR3 region has the DNA TGTGCCAGCACCCAACCAGGTCACTATGGCTACACCTTC.

This clone was counted a single time. The chain has TRBV14 and TRBJ1-2; 8 bases agree with TRBD1. The V segment lost 4 bases and the J segment 4 bases; nucleotides outside the gene matches: 11. In germline, CDR1 is SGHDN, CDR2 FVKESK. The CDR3 sequence is 16 residues long. CDR3 sequence reads: CASSLDMPGTGYGYTF. The CDR3 region has the DNA TGTGCCAGCAGCCTCGATATGCCCGGGACAGGCTATGGCTACACCTTC.

This clone appeared a few times. The genes are TRBV15 and TRBJ2-2; TRBD2 matches 9 bases. CDR1 LNHNV and CDR2 YYDKDF come from the germline V gene (reference sequence). The CDR3 is 14 amino acids. V gave up 3 bases and J gave up 4 bases; unmatched junction bases: 0. For the CDR3, the DNA is TGTGCCACCAGCAGTAGCGGGGGCACCGGGGAGCTGTTTTTT. It translates to CATSSSGGTGELFF.

This rearrangement joins TRBV7-2 to TRBJ1-2; D unclear. V dropped 4 bases and J dropped 4 bases, with 10 bases sitting between them. Germline CDR1 and CDR2: SGHTA and FQGNSA. The CDR3 runs 13 residues. Here the CDR3 DNA reads TGTGCCAGCAGCTCCCAGCGCCTCTATGGCTACACCTTC. Its translation: CASSSQRLYGYTF.

J is TRBJ2-7 and V is TRBV11-2, with D perhaps matching TRBD1 (7 bases). The length of the CDR3 is 12 residues. V gave up 6 bases and J gave up 5 bases, with 11 bases separating them. Germline CDR1 reads SGHAT; CDR2 reads FQNNGV. The CDR3 protein is CASSQGGHEQYF. The CDR3, as DNA: TGTGCCAGCAGTCAGGGGGGCCACGAGCAGTACTTC.

V gene TRBV2 combines with J gene TRBJ2-5; D unclear. Germline loops: CDR1 SNHLY, CDR2 FYNNEI. V was clipped by 6 bases and J by 7 bases, with 9 bases between them. CDR3 length: 11 residues. CDR3 DNA: TGTGCCAGCAGAGCCAAAGTGACCCAGTACTTC. Its translation is CASRAKVTQYF. The entire variable domain, with the rest obtained from reference TRBV2 and TRBJ2-5, is as follows: EPEVTQTPSHQVTQMGQEVILRCVPISNHLYFYWYRQILGQKVEFLVSFYNNEISEKSEIFDDQFSVERPDGSNFTLKIRSTKLEDSAMYFCASRAKVTQYFGPGTRLLVL.

V usage is TRBV29-1 and J usage is TRBJ2-1; 9 positions match TRBD1. The CDR3 totals 13 residues. With V trimmed by 6 bases and J by 6 bases, 6 bases remained unmatched. CDR1 and CDR2 from the germline V gene are SQVTM and ANQGSEA. The CDR3 DNA reads as TGCAGCGTCCGGGGACAGGGTGCCAATGAGCAGTTCTTC. Encoded protein: CSVRGQGANEQFF.

The V call is TRBV19, the J call TRBJ1-2; 7 bases are shared with TRBD1. The V gene end was trimmed by 9 bases and the J gene end by 0 bases; junction bases not matched to a gene: 10. The length of the CDR3 is 15 residues. Looked up from germline, CDR1 is LNHDA and CDR2 is SQIVND (reference sequence). CDR3 bases: TGTGCCAGCCTTGCCGGGGACAGATCTAACTATGGCTACACCTTC. This codes for CASLAGDRSNYGYTF. Filled out from reference TRBV19 and TRBJ1-2, the complete variable domain reads DGGITQSPKYLFRKEGQNVTLSCEQNLNHDAMYWYRQDPGQGLRLIYYSQIVNDFQKGDIAEGYSVSREKKESFPLTVTSAQKNPTAFYLCASLAGDRSNYGYTFGSGTRLTVV.

The chain employs TRBV19 and TRBJ1-1; no clear D. The CDR3 consists of 14 residues. Germline V gives CDR1 LNHDA, CDR2 SQIVND (reference sequence). Trimming left V 5 bases short and J 3 bases short, with 13 bases between. The CDR3 region is CASSSAGFDTEAFF. The CDR3 DNA reads TGTGCCAGTAGTTCCGCGGGATTCGACACTGAAGCTTTCTTT.

CDR3 region: CATSKASVHYEQYF. CDR3 bases: TGTGCCACCAGCAAGGCTTCGGTCCACTACGAGCAGTACTTC. V gene TRBV15 combines with J gene TRBJ2-7; no firm D call. Per the germline V gene, CDR1 is LNHNV and CDR2 is YYDKDF (reference sequence). The CDR3 is made up of 14 amino acids. Trimming took 4 bases from V and 3 from J, leaving 13 bases between them. The variable domain in full, with the rest retrieved from reference TRBV15 and TRBJ2-7, is DAMVIQNPRYQVTQFGKPVTLSCSQTLNHNVMYWYQQKSSQAPKLLFHYYDKDFNNEADTPDNFQSRRPNTSFCFLDIRSPGLGDTAMYLCATSKASVHYEQYFGPGTRLTVT.